This T cell receptor (beta chain) was sequenced in a study of T cell responses to AZD1222 COVID-19 vaccine. Study observations and caveats: Of the AZD1222 recipients, only 5 to 7 were seropositive at baseline.

Data came from immunoSEQ multiplex PCR; TCRdb stores just in-frame clones and leaves some out. The data show about 46,000 clones, around 90% seen once. Of note for this clone: The antigen is undetermined.

This clonotype originated in an adult who received the AZD1222 COVID-19 vaccine. This sample comprised peripheral blood, obtained 28 days after the second AZD1222 dose.

The CDR3 nucleotides are TGTGCCAGCAGACCGGGACCCAGCTCCTACGAGCAGTACTTC. Protein sequence: CASRPGPSSYEQYF. The chain joins TRBV28 to TRBJ2-7; TRBD1 or TRBD2 may be the D gene (5 bases each). Deletions cut 6 bases from V and 0 bases from J, with 12 bases between. Germline V gene data show CDR1 as MDHEN and CDR2 as SYDVKM. The CDR3 is made up of 14 amino acids.